One sample yielded the 29 T cell receptor beta chains listed below, sequenced in a study of blood T cell repertoires in COVID-19. Profiling relied on immunoSEQ multiplex PCR, and the TCRdb table lists in-frame clones only, not all of them. The data hold approximately 80,000 clones, with 85% to 90% observed a single time. Material: peripheral blood. These receptor sequences come from a man aged 35-49 years with acute or convalescent COVID-19.

This chain connects TRBV9 to TRBJ2-3; D possibly corresponds to TRBD2 (7 bases). This CDR3 is 15 amino acids long. Germline assignment: CDR1 SGDLS and CDR2 YYNGEE. V lost 3 bases and J lost 6, with 17 bases in between. CDR3 residues: CASSAAWGGRDTQYF. In DNA, the CDR3 is TGTGCCAGCAGCGCGGCGTGGGGGGGGCGGGATACGCAGTATTTT.

The rearrangement joins TRBV19 to TRBJ2-3; 12 bases map to TRBD2. The germline V gene has CDR1 LNHDA and CDR2 SQIVND (reference sequence). The CDR3 runs 15 residues. V was pared by 5 bases and J by 6 bases, with 6 bases of the junction left unmatched. The CDR3 nucleotides are TGTGCCAGTAGTCGTCGGACTAGCGGGACGGATACGCAGTATTTT. Protein: CASSRRTSGTDTQYF.

This sequence joins TRBV10-3 and TRBJ1-3; 9 nucleotides line up with TRBD1. Germline values: CDR1 ENHRY, CDR2 SYGVKD. The CDR3 extends over 15 amino acids. V lost 6 bases and J lost 0; bases outside the gene matches: 3. CDR3 bases: TGTGCCATCAGGGACAGGGGATTCTCTGGAAACACCATATATTTT. This codes for CAIRDRGFSGNTIYF.

V usage is TRBV5-6 and J usage is TRBJ2-5, with D perhaps TRBD1 (5 bases). The CDR3 is 17 residues long. V was cut by 1 base and J by 5 bases, with 21 bases left in between. CDR1 and CDR2 from the germline V gene are SGHDT and YYEEEE. In DNA form, the CDR3 reads TGTGCCAGCAGCTTGCGGAGTGGGGCATTGGGCACTGAGACCCAGTACTTC. This encodes CASSLRSGALGTETQYF.

The chain links TRBV7-6 to TRBJ2-1; D not resolved. Trimming removed 5 bases from V and 1 base from J, with 12 bases in between. The CDR3 has 15 amino acids. Germline V lookup: CDR1 SGHVS, CDR2 FNYEAQ. CDR3 DNA: TGTGCCAGCAGCCCATCCTCCGGGTCCTACAATGAGCAGTTCTTC. Encoded protein: CASSPSSGSYNEQFF.

The gene calls are TRBV7-2 and TRBJ1-6, with 10 nucleotides matching TRBD1. Germline-derived CDR1 and CDR2 are SGHTA and FQGNSA. The length of the CDR3 is 15 residues. V lost 5 bases, J lost 7 bases, and 5 bases stayed unmatched. The CDR3 bases are TGTGCCAGCAGCCCCCCGGGACAGGGGAATTCACCCCTCCACTTT. This encodes CASSPPGQGNSPLHF.

Only one count was recorded for this clone. The chain uses TRBV7-9 and TRBJ2-7; maybe TRBD2 (6 bases). CDR1 SEHNR and CDR2 FQNEAQ come from the germline V gene (reference sequence). The V end lost 5 bases, the J end lost 3 bases, and 8 bases lay between the germline ends. This CDR3 comprises 12 residues. CDR3 bases: TGTGCCAGCAGCCGGGACTTCTACGAGCAGTACTTC. It is translated as CASSRDFYEQYF.

The V call is TRBV11-2, the J call TRBJ2-2; 10 bases align to TRBD2. This CDR3 spans 16 amino acids. The ends lost 1 base at V and 4 bases at J; junction bases unmatched: 3. Germline lookup yields CDR1 SGHAT and CDR2 FQNNGV. CDR3 nucleotides: TGTGCCAGCAGCTTAGCTAGCGGGGGTCTCACCGGGGAGCTGTTTTTT. Translated: CASSLASGGLTGELFF.

The chain combines TRBV11-3 with TRBJ2-1, with a tentative D call TRBD2 (5 bases). Between the trimmed V and J ends, which lost 0 bases and 0 bases, there was a span of 9 bases. This CDR3 is built from 16 residues. CDR1 is SGHNT and CDR2 is YENEEA in the germline V gene. CDR3 in DNA: TGTGCCAGCAGCTTAGAAGCCGGGGTCTCCTACAATGAGCAGTTCTTC. This encodes CASSLEAGVSYNEQFF. Filled out from reference TRBV11-3 and TRBJ2-1, the complete variable domain reads EAGVVQSPRYKIIEKKQPVAFWCNPISGHNTLYWYLQNLGQGPELLIRYENEEAVDDSQLPKDRFSAERLKGVDSTLKIQPAELGDSAVYLCASSLEAGVSYNEQFFGPGTRLTVL.

The rearrangement joins TRBV5-1 to TRBJ2-2, with D perhaps TRBD2 (5 bases). This CDR3 is built from 15 residues. Germline lookup yields CDR1 SGHRS and CDR2 YFSETQ. Trimming left V 7 bases short and J 2 bases short, with 15 bases between. The CDR3 here is CASSLAEGNTGELFF. The CDR3 nucleotides are TGCGCCAGCTCCCTCGCAGAGGGCAACACCGGGGAGCTGTTTTTT.

This chain uses TRBV9 with TRBJ2-1; D is possibly TRBD1 (6 bases). Germline V gene lookup returns CDR1 SGDLS and CDR2 YYNGEE. CDR3 length: 15 residues. V lost 0 bases to trimming and J lost 7 bases, with 14 bases between them. CDR3: CASSVDRAKGNEQFF. The CDR3 DNA reads TGTGCCAGCAGCGTAGACAGGGCTAAGGGGAATGAGCAGTTCTTC.

The chain uses TRBV30 and TRBJ1-2, with 8 nucleotides matching TRBD1. This CDR3 comprises 14 residues. From germline, CDR1 is GTSNPN and CDR2 SVGIG (reference sequence). Trimming cost V 3 bases and J 7 bases; bases outside gene matches: 10. CDR3 coding DNA: TGTGCCTGGAGGGGTGACAGGGGAAAACGTGGCTACACCTTC. It specifies CAWRGDRGKRGYTF.

The chain has TRBV19 and TRBJ1-5; weak D call: TRBD1 (6 bases). V was shortened by 5 bases and J by 7 bases, with 12 bases between the two germline ends. The CDR3 covers 13 residues. The germline V gene has CDR1 LNHDA and CDR2 SQIVND (reference sequence). The CDR3 region is CASSSRGRQPQHF. The CDR3 DNA follows: TGTGCCAGTAGTTCCAGGGGAAGACAGCCCCAGCATTTT.

CDR3 sequence: CSARNLYEQYF. For the CDR3, the DNA is TGCAGTGCTAGAAATCTCTACGAGCAGTACTTC. The chain carries TRBV20-1 and TRBJ2-7; D uncertain. Germline V lookup: CDR1 DFQATT, CDR2 SNEGSKA (reference sequence). Trimming removed 2 bases from V and 3 bases from J, with 5 bases in between. The CDR3 is made up of 11 amino acids.

The rearrangement links TRBV2 to TRBJ1-1, with 11 bases that match TRBD1. The length of the CDR3 is 13 residues. With 3 bases clipped from V and 6 bases from J, the junction kept 0 bases outside the gene matches. Per germline, CDR1 SNHLY and CDR2 FYNNEI. CDR3 DNA sequence: TGTGCCAGCAGTGAGGACAGGGGGCCTGAAGCTTTCTTT. Its protein product is CASSEDRGPEAFF. The variable domain in full, completed from reference TRBV2 and TRBJ1-1, reads EPEVTQTPSHQVTQMGQEVILRCVPISNHLYFYWYRQILGQKVEFLVSFYNNEISEKSEIFDDQFSVERPDGSNFTLKIRSTKLEDSAMYFCASSEDRGPEAFFGQGTRLTVV.

The rearrangement uses TRBV12-3 or TRBV12-4 and TRBJ1-3, with D perhaps matching TRBD1 (5 bases). The CDR3 runs to 13 residues. V dropped 6 bases and J dropped 10 bases, with 16 bases sitting between them. The CDR3: CASSWSGLQTIYF. In DNA form, the CDR3 reads TGTGCCAGCAGCTGGTCGGGACTCCAGACCATATATTTT.

The V call is TRBV18, the J call TRBJ2-5; D is possibly TRBD2 (5 bases). This CDR3 region has 13 residues. CDR1 and CDR2 (germline): KGHSH, LQKENI. The V end lost 2 bases, the J end lost 5 bases, and 9 bases lay between the germline ends. The CDR3 is CASSPEGGETQYF. The CDR3 DNA reads as TGTGCCAGCTCACCAGAGGGTGGGGAGACCCAGTACTTC.

The gene calls are TRBV3-1 (or the pseudogene TRBV3-2) and TRBJ1-2; possible D gene TRBD1, 5 bases. Deletions cut 0 bases from V and 4 bases from J, with 6 bases between. The germline CDR1 and CDR2 sequences are LGHDT and YNNKEL (reference sequence). The CDR3 is made up of 13 amino acids. In DNA, the CDR3 is TGTGCCAGCAGCCAAGAGGGGCGCTATGGCTACACCTTC. This codes for CASSQEGRYGYTF.

The chain is built from TRBV12-3 or TRBV12-4 and TRBJ2-1, with D possibly being TRBD2 (5 bases). Trimming shortened V by 5 bases and J by 9 bases, and 11 bases separated the two germline ends. The CDR3 length is 12 residues. The CDR3 DNA sequence: TGTGCCAGCAGTCCCCAGGCGGGTGAGCAGTTCTTC. This gives the protein CASSPQAGEQFF.

The rearrangement links TRBV5-8 to TRBJ2-7, with 8 bases aligning to TRBD2. Germline V lookup: CDR1 SGHTS, CDR2 YDEGEE. The CDR3 totals 15 residues. After removal of 0 bases from V and 2 bases from J, the junction contained 4 bases not matched to a gene. The CDR3 nucleotides are TGTGCCAGCAGCTTGGGACTAGCGCAGGCCTACGAGCAGTACTTC. Residues: CASSLGLAQAYEQYF.

J is TRBJ2-1 and V is TRBV27; perhaps TRBD2 as D (6 bases). The germline CDR1 and CDR2 sequences are MNHEY and SMNVEV (reference sequence). V lost 0 bases, J lost 7 bases, and 7 bases lay in between. The CDR3 is made up of 13 amino acids. In nucleotides, the CDR3 is TGTGCCAGCAGTTTATCGGAGGGGAATGAGCAGTTCTTC. Amino acids: CASSLSEGNEQFF.

The chain couples TRBV9 to TRBJ2-1, with 7 bases lining up with TRBD1. Germline trimming cut 4 bases from V and 6 bases from J; bases unmatched to any gene: 10. This CDR3 spans 15 amino acids. Germline CDR1 SGDLS, CDR2 YYNGEE. The CDR3 coding sequence is TGTGCCAGCAGCCCCCAGCATAACAGGGGCAATGAGCAGTTCTTC. It yields the protein CASSPQHNRGNEQFF. The full variable domain, completed using reference TRBV9 and TRBJ2-1, is DSGVTQTPKHLITATGQRVTLRCSPRSGDLSVYWYQQSLDQGLQFLIQYYNGEERAKGNILERFSAQQFPDLHSELNLSSLELGDSALYFCASSPQHNRGNEQFFGPGTRLTVL.

V and J are TRBV3-1 (or the pseudogene TRBV3-2) and TRBJ1-5, with D uncertain. The CDR3 extends over 14 amino acids. V lost 1 base and J 4 bases, leaving 8 bases between the germline ends. Germline V lookup: CDR1 LGHDT, CDR2 YNNKEL (reference sequence). The CDR3 nucleotides are TGTGCCAGCAGCCAAGGAGGGTTTAATCAGCCCCAGCATTTT. Its translation: CASSQGGFNQPQHF.

The chain recombines TRBV30 with TRBJ2-7; D gene uncertain. Germline CDR1 is GTSNPN and CDR2 is SVGIG (reference sequence). The CDR3 sequence is 12 residues long. With 7 bases removed from V and 6 bases from J, the gap between germline ends came to 16 bases. Written as DNA, the CDR3 is TGTGCCTTCGACACCTCCGAAGTCGAGCAGTACTTC. This codes for CAFDTSEVEQYF. Filled out from reference TRBV30 and TRBJ2-7, the complete variable domain reads SQTIHQWPATLVQPVGSPLSLECTVEGTSNPNLYWYRQAAGRGLQLLFYSVGIGQISSEVPQNLSASRPQDRQFILSSKKLLLSDSGFYLCAFDTSEVEQYFGPGTRLTVT.

J is TRBJ1-5 and V is TRBV6-2 or TRBV6-3; the D gene is possibly TRBD1 (5 bases). V was clipped by 2 bases and J by 6 bases, with 11 bases between them. The CDR3 totals 14 residues. The germline V gene has CDR1 MNHEY and CDR2 SVGEGT. CDR3 in amino acids: CASSYTPGGQPQHF. In DNA form, the CDR3 reads TGTGCCAGCAGTTACACCCCCGGGGGTCAGCCCCAGCATTTT.

The gene calls are TRBV15 and TRBJ2-7; 13 bases map to TRBD2. CDR1 is LNHNV, CDR2 YYDKDF, per germline (reference sequence). This CDR3 spans 16 amino acids. J lost 4 bases, V lost 5 bases, and 8 bases had no gene match. As DNA, the CDR3 is TGTGCCACCAGCCTTTTAGGGACTAGCGGGGCTTACGAGCAGTACTTC. This codes for CATSLLGTSGAYEQYF. The variable domain in full, with the rest retrieved from reference TRBV15 and TRBJ2-7, is DAMVIQNPRYQVTQFGKPVTLSCSQTLNHNVMYWYQQKSSQAPKLLFHYYDKDFNNEADTPDNFQSRRPNTSFCFLDIRSPGLGDTAMYLCATSLLGTSGAYEQYFGPGTRLTVT.

The chain uses TRBV6-1 and TRBJ2-3, with 11 bases fitting TRBD2. CDR3 length equals 16 residues. V lost 4 bases to trimming and J lost 3 bases; unmatched junction nucleotides: 6. Germline values: CDR1 MNHNS, CDR2 SASEGT. In DNA, the CDR3 is TGTGCCAGCAGTGTGCTAGCGGGAGGTAGGACAGATACGCAGTATTTT. Its protein is CASSVLAGGRTDTQYF.

The chain joins TRBV7-9 to TRBJ1-1; possibly TRBD1 for D (5 bases). From germline, CDR1 is SEHNR and CDR2 FQNEAQ (reference sequence). V was trimmed by 5 bases and J by 5 bases, leaving 15 bases between them. The length of the CDR3 is 14 residues. CDR3 amino acids: CASSLSTGGTEAFF. CDR3 nucleotides: TGTGCCAGCAGCCTATCAACTGGGGGGACTGAAGCTTTCTTT.

The J gene is TRBJ1-2, the V gene TRBV12-3 or TRBV12-4; 10 bases line up with TRBD1. This CDR3 has 13 residues. The V segment lost 6 bases and the J segment 3 bases; nucleotides outside the gene matches: 1. DNA for the CDR3: TGTGCCAGCAGGACAGGGGGCGACTATGGCTACACCTTC. Its protein is CASRTGGDYGYTF.